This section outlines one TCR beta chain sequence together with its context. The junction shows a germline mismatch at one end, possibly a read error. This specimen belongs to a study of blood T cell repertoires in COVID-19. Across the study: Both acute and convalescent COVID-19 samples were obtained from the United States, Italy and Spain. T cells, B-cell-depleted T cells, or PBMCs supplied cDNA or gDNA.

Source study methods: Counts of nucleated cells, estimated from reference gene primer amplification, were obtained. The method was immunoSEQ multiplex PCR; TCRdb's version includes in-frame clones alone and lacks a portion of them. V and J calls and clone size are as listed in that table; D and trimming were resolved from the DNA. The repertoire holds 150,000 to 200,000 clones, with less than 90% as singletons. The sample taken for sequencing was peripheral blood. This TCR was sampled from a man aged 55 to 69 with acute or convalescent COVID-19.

CDR3 loop: CASSPLSQPGGLFF. The CDR3 region has the DNA TGTGCCAGCTCACCCCTCAGTCAGCCCGGGGGGCTGTTTTTT. The V and J genes are TRBV18 and TRBJ2-2; a weak D match, TRBD2 (6 bases). Looked up from germline, CDR1 is KGHSH and CDR2 is LQKENI. CDR3 length: 14 residues.